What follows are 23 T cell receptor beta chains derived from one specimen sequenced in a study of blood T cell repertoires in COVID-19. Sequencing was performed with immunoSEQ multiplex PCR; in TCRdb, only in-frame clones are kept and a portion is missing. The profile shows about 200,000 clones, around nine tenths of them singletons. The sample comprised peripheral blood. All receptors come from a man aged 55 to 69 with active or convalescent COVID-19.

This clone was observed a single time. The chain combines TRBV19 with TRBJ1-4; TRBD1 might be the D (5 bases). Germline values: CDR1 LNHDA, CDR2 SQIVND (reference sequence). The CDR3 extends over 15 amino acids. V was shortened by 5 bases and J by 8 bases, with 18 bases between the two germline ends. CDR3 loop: CASSPLGGAGEKLFF. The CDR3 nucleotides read TGTGCCAGTAGTCCGCTTGGAGGGGCTGGGGAAAAACTGTTTTTT.

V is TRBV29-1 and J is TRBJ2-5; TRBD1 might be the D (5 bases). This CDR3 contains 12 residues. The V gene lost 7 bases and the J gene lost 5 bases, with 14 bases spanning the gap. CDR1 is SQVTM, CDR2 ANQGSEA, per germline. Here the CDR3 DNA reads TGCAGCGGATACAGGCCGGGCGAGACCCAGTACTTC. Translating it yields CSGYRPGETQYF.

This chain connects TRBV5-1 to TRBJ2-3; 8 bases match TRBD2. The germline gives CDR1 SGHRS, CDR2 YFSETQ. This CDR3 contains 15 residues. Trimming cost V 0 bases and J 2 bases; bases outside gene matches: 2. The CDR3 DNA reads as TGCGCCAGCAGCTTGGTCGGGGGGGTCACAGATACGCAGTATTTT. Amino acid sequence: CASSLVGGVTDTQYF.

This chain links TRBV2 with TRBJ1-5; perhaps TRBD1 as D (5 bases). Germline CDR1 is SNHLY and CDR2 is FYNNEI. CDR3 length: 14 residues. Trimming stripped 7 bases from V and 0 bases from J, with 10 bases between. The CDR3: CASKDRYSNQPQHF. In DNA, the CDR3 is TGTGCCAGCAAAGACAGATATAGCAATCAGCCCCAGCATTTT.

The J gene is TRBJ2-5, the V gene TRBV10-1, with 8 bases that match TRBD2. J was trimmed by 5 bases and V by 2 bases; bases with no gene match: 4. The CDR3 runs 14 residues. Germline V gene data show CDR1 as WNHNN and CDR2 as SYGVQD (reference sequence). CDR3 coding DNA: TGCGCCAGCAGTGAGGCGGGGGGCCAGGAGACCCAGTACTTC. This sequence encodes CASSEAGGQETQYF.

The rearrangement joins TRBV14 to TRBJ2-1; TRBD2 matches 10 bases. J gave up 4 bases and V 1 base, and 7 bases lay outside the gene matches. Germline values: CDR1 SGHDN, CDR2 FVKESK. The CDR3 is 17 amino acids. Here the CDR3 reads CASSQVRLAGDYNEQFF. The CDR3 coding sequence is TGTGCCAGCAGCCAAGTGCGGCTAGCGGGAGATTACAATGAGCAGTTCTTC. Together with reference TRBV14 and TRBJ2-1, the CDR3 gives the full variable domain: EAGVTQFPSHSVIEKGQTVTLRCDPISGHDNLYWYRRVMGKEIKFLLHFVKESKQDESGMPNNRFLAERTGGTYSTLKVQPAELEDSGVYFCASSQVRLAGDYNEQFFGPGTRLTVL.

The DNA of the CDR3 is TGCGCCAGCAGCTGGACGTCTAGCGGAGGCCTGTTTACGCAGTATTTT. Residues: CASSWTSSGGLFTQYF. This chain links TRBV5-1 with TRBJ2-3; 7 bases line up with TRBD2. CDR3 length: 16 residues. The germline CDR1 and CDR2 sequences are SGHRS and YFSETQ. The V gene end was trimmed by 3 bases and the J gene end by 8 bases; junction bases not matched to a gene: 15.

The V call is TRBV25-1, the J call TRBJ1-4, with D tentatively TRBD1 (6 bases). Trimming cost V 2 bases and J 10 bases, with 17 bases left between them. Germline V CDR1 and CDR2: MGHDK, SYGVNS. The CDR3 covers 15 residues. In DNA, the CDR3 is TGTGCCAGCAGTGAAGGGGGGGGCGAATTCGGAAAACTGTTTTTT. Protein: CASSEGGGEFGKLFF. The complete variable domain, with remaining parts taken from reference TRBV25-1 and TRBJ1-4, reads EADIYQTPRYLVIGTGKKITLECSQTMGHDKMYWYQQDPGMELHLIHYSYGVNSTEKGDLSSESTVSRIRTEHFPLTLESARPSHTSQYLCASSEGGGEFGKLFFGSGTQLSVL.

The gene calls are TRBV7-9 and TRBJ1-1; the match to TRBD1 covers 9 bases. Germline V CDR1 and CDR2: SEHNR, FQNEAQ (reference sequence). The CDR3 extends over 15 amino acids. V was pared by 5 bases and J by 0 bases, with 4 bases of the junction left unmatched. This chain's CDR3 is CASSPNRGLNTEAFF. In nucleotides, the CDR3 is TGTGCCAGCAGCCCCAACAGGGGGCTGAACACTGAAGCTTTCTTT. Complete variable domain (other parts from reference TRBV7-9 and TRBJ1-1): DTGVSQNPRHKITKRGQNVTFRCDPISEHNRLYWYRQTLGQGPEFLTYFQNEAQLEKSRLLSDRFSAERPKGSFSTLEIQRTEQGDSAMYLCASSPNRGLNTEAFFGQGTRLTVV.

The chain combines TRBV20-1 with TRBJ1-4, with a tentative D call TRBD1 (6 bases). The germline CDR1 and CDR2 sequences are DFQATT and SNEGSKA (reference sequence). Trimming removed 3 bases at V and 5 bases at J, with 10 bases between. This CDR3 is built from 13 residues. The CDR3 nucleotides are TGCAGTGCTAGTAAAGGGGGAAATGAAAAACTGTTTTTT. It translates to CSASKGGNEKLFF.

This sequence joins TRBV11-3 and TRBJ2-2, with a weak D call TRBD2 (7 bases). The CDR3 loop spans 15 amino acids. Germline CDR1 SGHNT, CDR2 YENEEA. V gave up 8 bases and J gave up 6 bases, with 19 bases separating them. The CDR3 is CASAPRGGRAGELFF. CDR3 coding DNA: TGTGCCAGCGCCCCCCGCGGGGGCCGAGCCGGGGAGCTGTTTTTT.

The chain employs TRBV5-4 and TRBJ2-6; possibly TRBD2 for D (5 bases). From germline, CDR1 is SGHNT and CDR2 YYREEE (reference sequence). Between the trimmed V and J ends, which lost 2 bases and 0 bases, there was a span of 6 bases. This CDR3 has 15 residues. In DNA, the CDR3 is TGTGCCAGCAGCTTAGAGGGCTCTGGGGCCAACGTCCTGACTTTC. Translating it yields CASSLEGSGANVLTF.

The CDR3 reads CASSGTGGNFWGQPQHF. The CDR3 coding sequence is TGTGCCAGTAGTGGGACAGGGGGTAATTTTTGGGGTCAGCCCCAGCATTTT. The V call is TRBV19, the J call TRBJ1-5; 11 bases line up with TRBD1. J lost 6 bases, V lost 5 bases, and 12 bases had no gene match. The CDR3 runs to 17 residues. CDR1 is LNHDA, CDR2 SQIVND, per germline (reference sequence).

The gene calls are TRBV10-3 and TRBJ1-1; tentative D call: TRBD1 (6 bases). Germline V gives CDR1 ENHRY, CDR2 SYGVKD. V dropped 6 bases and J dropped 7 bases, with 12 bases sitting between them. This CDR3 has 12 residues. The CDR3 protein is CAISPGQNEAFF. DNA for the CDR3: TGTGCCATCAGCCCCGGACAGAATGAAGCTTTCTTT.

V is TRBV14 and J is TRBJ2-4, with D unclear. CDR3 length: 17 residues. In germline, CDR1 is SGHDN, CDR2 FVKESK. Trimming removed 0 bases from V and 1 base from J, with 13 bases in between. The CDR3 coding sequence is TGTGCCAGCAGCCAAGATGGTTGGGTCGGGGCCAAAAACATTCAGTACTTC. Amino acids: CASSQDGWVGAKNIQYF.

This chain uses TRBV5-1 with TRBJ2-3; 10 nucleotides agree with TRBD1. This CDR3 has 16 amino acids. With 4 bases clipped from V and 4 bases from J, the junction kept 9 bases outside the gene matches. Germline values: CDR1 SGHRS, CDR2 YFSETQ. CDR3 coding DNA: TGCGCCAGCAGCCCCCGGGACAGGGGCCGGGCAGATACGCAGTATTTT. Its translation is CASSPRDRGRADTQYF.

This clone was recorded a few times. CDR3 sequence reads: CASSLGASYNEKLFF. CDR3 DNA sequence: TGTGCCAGCAGCTTAGGGGCCAGTTATAATGAAAAACTGTTTTTT. V is TRBV5-6 and J is TRBJ1-4, with D perhaps matching TRBD1 (5 bases). V dropped 2 bases and J dropped 4 bases, with 12 bases sitting between them. The CDR3 is made up of 15 amino acids. Germline-derived CDR1 and CDR2 are SGHDT and YYEEEE.

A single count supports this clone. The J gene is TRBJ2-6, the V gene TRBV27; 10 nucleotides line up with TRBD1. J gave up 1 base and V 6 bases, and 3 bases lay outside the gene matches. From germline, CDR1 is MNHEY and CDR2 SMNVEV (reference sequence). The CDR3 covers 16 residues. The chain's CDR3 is CASRRTGGSGANVLTF. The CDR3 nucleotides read TGTGCCAGCAGAAGGACAGGGGGATCTGGGGCCAACGTCCTGACTTTC.

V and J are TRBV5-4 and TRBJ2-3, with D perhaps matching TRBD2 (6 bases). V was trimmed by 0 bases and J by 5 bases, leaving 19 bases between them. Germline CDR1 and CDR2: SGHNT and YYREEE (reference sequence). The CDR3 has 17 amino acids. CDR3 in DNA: TGTGCCAGCAGCTTGGGTGGGGGGATTCAACAGGTAGATACGCAGTATTTT. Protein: CASSLGGGIQQVDTQYF.

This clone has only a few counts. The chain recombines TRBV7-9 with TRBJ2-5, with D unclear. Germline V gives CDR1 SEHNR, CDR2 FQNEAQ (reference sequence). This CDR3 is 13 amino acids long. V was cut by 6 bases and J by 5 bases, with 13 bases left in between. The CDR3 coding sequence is TGTGCCAGCAGTACCTCTAGTAGGGAGACCCAGTACTTC. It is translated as CASSTSSRETQYF.

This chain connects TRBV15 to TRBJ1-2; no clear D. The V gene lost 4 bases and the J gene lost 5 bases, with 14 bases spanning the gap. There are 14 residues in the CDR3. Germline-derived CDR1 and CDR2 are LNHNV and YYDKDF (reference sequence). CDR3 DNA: TGTGCCACCAGCATCGATCTCGGGGTTTATGGCTACACCTTC. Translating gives CATSIDLGVYGYTF. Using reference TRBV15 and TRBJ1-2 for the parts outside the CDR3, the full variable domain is DAMVIQNPRYQVTQFGKPVTLSCSQTLNHNVMYWYQQKSSQAPKLLFHYYDKDFNNEADTPDNFQSRRPNTSFCFLDIRSPGLGDTAMYLCATSIDLGVYGYTFGSGTRLTVV.

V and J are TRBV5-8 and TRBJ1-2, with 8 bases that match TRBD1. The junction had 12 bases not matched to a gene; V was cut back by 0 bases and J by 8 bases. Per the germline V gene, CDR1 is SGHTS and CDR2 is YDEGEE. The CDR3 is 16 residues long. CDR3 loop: CASSLATKSGGRGYTF. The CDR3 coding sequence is TGTGCCAGCAGCTTGGCGACAAAGTCAGGGGGCCGGGGCTACACCTTC.

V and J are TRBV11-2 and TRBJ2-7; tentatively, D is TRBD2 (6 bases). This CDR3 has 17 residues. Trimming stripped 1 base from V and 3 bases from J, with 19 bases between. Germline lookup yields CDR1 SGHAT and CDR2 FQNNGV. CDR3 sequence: CASSLGSTWGESYEQYF. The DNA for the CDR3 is TGTGCCAGCAGCTTAGGGAGCACGTGGGGGGAGAGCTACGAGCAGTACTTC.